This is a list of T cell receptor beta chains from one sample in a study of OX40 agonist ivuxolimab in advanced cancers. Profiled with immunoSEQ multiplex PCR; TCRdb holds only in-frame clones, not every one. The sample holds 73,000 or so clones, 85% to 90% seen once. Sequencing used CD4+ or CD8+ T cells sorted from blood, obtained in a trial of the OX40 agonist ivuxolimab. The receptors originated from an adult with an advanced solid tumor such as melanoma, head and neck, liver or kidney cancer. CDR3s leave out the opening cysteine and the closing phenylalanine or tryptophan. Each record gives: CDR3 length, V gene, D gene, J gene, clone size, CDR3 protein. D genes are given only for firm matches. The size of a clone is reported for some rows only, either as once, few or many, or as a class for expanded clones.

length: 12; V: TRBV5-6; D: -; J: TRBJ1-5; size: -; CDR3: ASSFRDNNQPQH
length: 14; V: TRBV21-1; D: -; J: TRBJ1-1; size: once; CDR3: ASSSDRTPRNTEAF
length: 12; V: TRBV5-4; D: -; J: TRBJ2-5; size: -; CDR3: ASSRGQTQETQY
length: 17; V: TRBV11-2; D: -; J: TRBJ2-1; size: -; CDR3: ASSLDFTGGHLRRNEQF
length: 15; V: TRBV5-5; D: TRBD1; J: TRBJ2-2; size: -; CDR3: ASSLFQGVTSTGELF
length: 12; V: TRBV13; D: TRBD1; J: TRBJ2-7; size: once; CDR3: ASSFQKGAGEQY
length: 14; V: TRBV6-6; D: -; J: TRBJ2-7; size: -; CDR3: ASSRRDFRGSYEQY
length: 14; V: TRBV28; D: TRBD2; J: TRBJ2-3; size: -; CDR3: ASSLSLAGGLDTQY
length: 12; V: TRBV11-1; D: -; J: TRBJ2-2; size: -; CDR3: ASSLNYNTGELF
length: 13; V: TRBV12-5; D: -; J: TRBJ1-1; size: -; CDR3: ASGLEAYPNTEAF
length: 11; V: TRBV6-5; D: -; J: TRBJ1-6; size: -; CDR3: ASSPPGGSPLH
length: 13; V: TRBV2; D: TRBD1; J: TRBJ2-1; size: few; CDR3: ASKSFQGAGNEQF
length: 11; V: TRBV6-1; D: -; J: TRBJ2-2; size: -; CDR3: ASGTTNTGELF
length: 14; V: TRBV7-6; D: TRBD2; J: TRBJ2-3; size: -; CDR3: ASSFRLAGAGDTQY
length: 14; V: TRBV19; D: -; J: TRBJ2-1; size: -; CDR3: ASSVGGGIVYNEQF